The present entry profiles one TCR beta chain with its context. The antigen remains undetermined. The sample belongs to a study of shared clonotypes between healthy human individuals. In the study overall: Plates per donor: three CD4 naive, three CD4 memory, two CD8 naive, one CD8 memory. Findings of the study overall: The study drew on few donors, limiting represented genetic and exposure-history diversity.

Assay: immunoSEQ multiplex PCR; the TCRdb copy retains only in-frame clones and omits some. The sample has millions of clones; approximately 94% are singletons. Naive CD8 cells were CD45RO-negative, positively selected for CCR7, excluding terminally differentiated effector memory CD45RA+ cells. This receptor was taken from a man aged 18 to 29 in good health. Some clones in this sample may be carry-over from other donors' samples. Material: naive CD8+ T cells from PBMCs.

The CDR3 reads CASRGGASNTEAFF. CDR3 DNA sequence: TGTGCCAGCAGAGGGGGGGCGTCAAACACTGAAGCTTTCTTT. The V gene is TRBV2, the J gene TRBJ1-1; a weak D match, TRBD1 (6 bases). The CDR3 contains 14 residues. Germline V CDR1 and CDR2: SNHLY, FYNNEI. Trimming pared 6 bases from V and 2 bases from J, leaving 13 bases between.